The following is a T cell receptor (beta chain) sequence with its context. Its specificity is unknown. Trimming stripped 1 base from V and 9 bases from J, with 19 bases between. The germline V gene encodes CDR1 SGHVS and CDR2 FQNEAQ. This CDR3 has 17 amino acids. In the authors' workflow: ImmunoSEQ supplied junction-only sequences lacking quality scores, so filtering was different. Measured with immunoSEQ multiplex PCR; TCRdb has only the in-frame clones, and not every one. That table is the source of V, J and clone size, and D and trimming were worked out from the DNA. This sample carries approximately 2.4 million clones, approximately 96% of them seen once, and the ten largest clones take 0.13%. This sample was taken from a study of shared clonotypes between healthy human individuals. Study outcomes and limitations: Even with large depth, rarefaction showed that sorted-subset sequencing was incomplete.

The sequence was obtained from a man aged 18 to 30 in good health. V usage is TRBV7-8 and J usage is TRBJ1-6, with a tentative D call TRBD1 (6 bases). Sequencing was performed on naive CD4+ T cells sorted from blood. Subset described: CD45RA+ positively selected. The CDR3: CASSLGQDASPGSPLHF. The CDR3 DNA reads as TGTGCCAGCAGCTTAGGACAGGACGCCTCGCCGGGTTCACCCCTCCACTTT.